The next 11 T cell receptor beta chains were all read from a single sample in a study of blood T cell repertoires in COVID-19. Profiling relied on immunoSEQ multiplex PCR, and the TCRdb table lists in-frame clones only, not all of them. The sample holds over 450,000 clones; 89% are singletons and the top ten take approximately 0.9%. The sequenced sample consisted of peripheral blood. These receptors originate from a young man with COVID-19, enrolled during active disease.

This sequence joins TRBV25-1 and TRBJ1-4, with 11 bases lining up with TRBD1. J lost 5 bases, V lost 3 bases, and 5 bases had no gene match. This CDR3 has 16 amino acids. Germline CDR1 and CDR2: MGHDK and SYGVNS. This chain's CDR3 is CASSDLRDRGNEKLFF. CDR3 DNA sequence: TGTGCCAGCAGTGACCTCCGGGACAGGGGGAATGAAAAACTGTTTTTT.

With respect to this clone: The identical CDR3 is also encoded by other nucleotide sequences in the sample. This chain joins TRBV12-3 or TRBV12-4 and TRBJ1-1; no definite D call. The length of the CDR3 is 13 residues. The V end was cut by 2 bases, the J end by 0 bases, with 4 bases between. The CDR3 coding sequence is TGTGCCAGCAGTTTATTCATGAACACTGAAGCTTTCTTT. Its protein is CASSLFMNTEAFF.

The V call is TRBV6-5, the J call TRBJ2-1; 10 bases are shared with TRBD2. Trimming removed 6 bases from V and 5 bases from J; junction bases left unmatched: 7. Germline values: CDR1 MNHEY, CDR2 SVGAGI. The CDR3 loop spans 15 amino acids. The CDR3 loop is CASSVLAGENNEQFF. As DNA, the CDR3 is TGTGCCAGCAGCGTTCTAGCGGGGGAAAACAATGAGCAGTTCTTC.

The rearrangement uses TRBV11-2 and TRBJ1-2; TRBD1 matches at 7 bases. Germline V gene lookup returns CDR1 SGHAT and CDR2 FQNNGV. This CDR3 is 14 amino acids long. The V segment lost 4 bases and the J segment 7 bases; nucleotides outside the gene matches: 9. This CDR3 reads CASSSPTGIGGYTF. In nucleotides, the CDR3 is TGTGCCAGCAGCTCTCCGACAGGGATCGGTGGCTACACCTTC.

The chain carries TRBV7-9 and TRBJ2-5; 9 positions agree with TRBD1. The CDR3 runs 15 residues. Germline V gives CDR1 SEHNR, CDR2 FQNEAQ (reference sequence). After removal of 6 bases from V and 3 bases from J, the junction contained 8 bases not matched to a gene. The DNA of the CDR3 is TGTGCCAGCAGTCGACCCGGGACAGGGAAAGAGACCCAGTACTTC. Residues: CASSRPGTGKETQYF.

This clone was recorded once. The CDR3: CASSFPQGGTTEQYF. CDR3 coding DNA: TGTGCCAGCAGTTTTCCTCAGGGTGGAACTACCGAGCAGTACTTC. The chain is built from TRBV28 and TRBJ2-7; D is possibly TRBD1 (5 bases). Deletions cut 3 bases from V and 6 bases from J, with 18 bases between. Germline-derived CDR1 and CDR2 are MDHEN and SYDVKM. The length of the CDR3 is 15 residues. The full variable domain, its missing parts supplied by reference TRBV28 and TRBJ2-7, is DVKVTQSSRYLVKRTGEKVFLECVQDMDHENMFWYRQDPGLGLRLIYFSYDVKMKEKGDIPEGYSVSREKKERFSLILESASTNQTSMYLCASSFPQGGTTEQYFGPGTRLTVT.

This clone came up once. The CDR3 coding sequence is TGTGCCTGGAGTGCCGGCTTCTCTAGCGGGGCGGAAATCGGGTTCTTC. Translated, it gives CAWSAGFSSGAEIGFF. J is TRBJ2-1 and V is TRBV30, with 9 positions matching TRBD2. V lost 1 base and J lost 15; bases outside the gene matches: 19. Per the germline V gene, CDR1 is GTSNPN and CDR2 is SVGIG (reference sequence). CDR3 length: 16 amino acids.

The rearrangement links TRBV30 to TRBJ1-5, with TRBD1 as a possible D gene (5 bases). This CDR3 region has 12 residues. Germline V gives CDR1 GTSNPN, CDR2 SVGIG (reference sequence). The V and J ends lost 8 bases and 5 bases respectively, with 13 bases between them. CDR3 region: CAPKPGYQPQHF. The CDR3 DNA sequence: TGTGCCCCTAAGCCAGGGTATCAGCCCCAGCATTTT.

This clone showed up just once. The J gene is TRBJ2-6, the V gene TRBV11-3, with 9 bases identical to TRBD2. The germline V gene encodes CDR1 SGHNT and CDR2 YENEEA. With V trimmed by 6 bases and J by 4 bases, 4 bases remained unmatched. This CDR3 has 15 amino acids. The CDR3 loop is CASSSGGSGANVLTF. The DNA of the CDR3 is TGTGCCAGCAGTAGCGGGGGCTCCGGGGCCAACGTCCTGACTTTC.

The V call is TRBV30, the J call TRBJ2-7; no reliable D call. Germline-derived CDR1 and CDR2 are GTSNPN and SVGIG (reference sequence). This CDR3 region has 11 residues. Trimming pared 1 base from V and 7 bases from J, leaving 8 bases between. Here the CDR3 reads CAWSAGEEQYF. CDR3 nucleotides: TGTGCCTGGAGTGCTGGTGAGGAGCAGTACTTC.

Only a few counts were recorded for this clone. The rearrangement joins TRBV2 to TRBJ2-3; maybe TRBD1 (6 bases). The CDR3 length is 16 residues. Germline-derived CDR1 and CDR2 are SNHLY and FYNNEI. The germline V and J ends were trimmed by 4 bases and 5 bases, with 19 bases remaining between them. DNA of the CDR3: TGTGCCAGCAGTGTAGCGAGAAGGAAAGGGGGAGATACGCAGTATTTT. As protein: CASSVARRKGGDTQYF.